These 22 T cell receptor beta chains share one sample of origin, sequenced in a study of T cell clonotyping in hematopoietic cell transplantation. The method was immunoSEQ multiplex PCR; TCRdb's version includes in-frame clones alone and lacks a portion of them. The data show about 36,000 clones, 80% to 90% seen once. Sequencing used peripheral blood mononuclear cells. These receptors were obtained from a woman aged 40 to 49 in good health. Some clones in this sample may be carry-over from other donors' samples.

The rearrangement uses TRBV29-1 and TRBJ1-1; TRBD1 might be the D (5 bases). There are 12 residues in the CDR3. V was clipped by 7 bases and J by 2 bases, with 11 bases between them. Germline CDR1 reads SQVTM; CDR2 reads ANQGSEA. CDR3 DNA: TGCAGCGCGGGACTGATTAACACTGAAGCTTTCTTT. Its translation is CSAGLINTEAFF. The complete variable domain, with remaining parts taken from reference TRBV29-1 and TRBJ1-1, reads SAVISQKPSRDICQRGTSLTIQCQVDSQVTMMFWYRQQPGQSLTLIATANQGSEATYESGFVIDKFPISRPNLTFSTLTVSNMSPEDSSIYLCSAGLINTEAFFGQGTRLTVV.

V gene TRBV21-1 combines with J gene TRBJ1-5; TRBD1 reflects the table's D call only, with no check against the DNA. TRBV21-1 represents a pseudogene. The CDR3 is 16 residues long. The CDR3 loop is CASSKEGTGGSQPQHF. CDR3 nucleotides: TGTGCCAGCAGCAAAGAGGGAACAGGGGGCAGTCAGCCCCAGCATTTT.

CDR3 sequence (DNA): TGTGCCAGCAGCTTAGCTTCTAACTATGGCTACACCTTC. Translating gives CASSLASNYGYTF. The rearrangement links TRBV7-9 to TRBJ1-2; no clear D gene. V was cut by 0 bases and J by 0 bases, with 2 bases left in between. The CDR3 has 13 amino acids. In germline, CDR1 is SEHNR, CDR2 FQNEAQ (reference sequence).

This rearrangement joins TRBV6-5 to TRBJ1-2, with 11 bases matching TRBD1. Unmatched junction bases numbered 9, after V lost 6 bases and J lost 6 bases. Germline CDR1 and CDR2: MNHEY and SVGAGI. The length of the CDR3 is 15 residues. The DNA for the CDR3 is TGTGCCAGCAGCCGAAGGGACAGGGGGTGGGATGGCTACACCTTC. It encodes CASSRRDRGWDGYTF.

CDR3 sequence (DNA): TGTGCCAGCTCCTCGGACAGTAACACTGAAGCTTTCTTT. Encoded protein: CASSSDSNTEAFF. The chain uses TRBV11-2 and TRBJ1-1; D perhaps matches TRBD1 (6 bases). In germline, CDR1 is SGHAT, CDR2 FQNNGV. CDR3 length: 13 residues. Deletions cut 8 bases from V and 2 bases from J, with 12 bases between.

CDR3 DNA sequence: TGTGCCAGCAGTGAATTACGTCTAGGAGCGGATACGCAGTATTTT. It specifies CASSELRLGADTQYF. The chain combines TRBV2 with TRBJ2-3; no definite D call. The CDR3 runs 15 residues. From germline, CDR1 is SNHLY and CDR2 FYNNEI. V lost 2 bases and J lost 6, with 15 bases in between. The variable domain in full, with the rest retrieved from reference TRBV2 and TRBJ2-3, is EPEVTQTPSHQVTQMGQEVILRCVPISNHLYFYWYRQILGQKVEFLVSFYNNEISEKSEIFDDQFSVERPDGSNFTLKIRSTKLEDSAMYFCASSELRLGADTQYFGPGTRLTVL.

The chain employs TRBV7-3 and TRBJ2-2; no clear D gene. Germline values: CDR1 SGHTA, CDR2 FQGTGA. This CDR3 comprises 15 residues. Trimming shortened V by 3 bases and J by 1 base, and 9 bases separated the two germline ends. The CDR3 DNA reads TGTGCCAGCAGCTTTGTGGGAAAGAACACCGGGGAGCTGTTTTTT. It specifies CASSFVGKNTGELFF.

The chain has TRBV6-5 and TRBJ2-1; 16 bases map to TRBD2. In germline, CDR1 is MNHEY, CDR2 SVGAGI. The CDR3 runs to 15 residues. J gave up 7 bases and V 6 bases, and 3 bases lay outside the gene matches. CDR3 sequence (DNA): TGTGCCAGCAGCTTGGGACTAGCGGGAGGGAATGAGCAGTTCTTC. Its protein product is CASSLGLAGGNEQFF.

The chain uses TRBV6-1 and TRBJ2-1, with D perhaps TRBD2 (5 bases). V lost 4 bases, J lost 9 bases, and 16 bases lay in between. This CDR3 contains 14 residues. Germline CDR1 is MNHNS and CDR2 is SASEGT. DNA for the CDR3: TGTGCCAGCAGTGTAAGCGGTTGGGTTAGTGAGCAGTTCTTC. Translated: CASSVSGWVSEQFF.

The chain couples TRBV30 to TRBJ2-5; perhaps TRBD2 as D (6 bases). The CDR3 is made up of 13 amino acids. Germline CDR1 reads GTSNPN; CDR2 reads SVGIG (reference sequence). Trimming left V 0 bases short and J 4 bases short, with 9 bases between. The CDR3: CAWSVPGVETQYF. The CDR3 bases are TGTGCCTGGAGTGTACCGGGGGTAGAGACCCAGTACTTC.

The rearrangement joins TRBV28 to TRBJ1-1; 7 nucleotides line up with TRBD1. This CDR3 is built from 15 residues. Losses at the gene ends were 9 bases for V and 1 base for J; bases not matched to a gene: 11. Germline V CDR1 and CDR2: MDHEN, SYDVKM. For the CDR3, the DNA is TGTGCCAGTCCAGGGGGACAGTCGAAGAACACTGAAGCTTTCTTT. Amino acid sequence: CASPGGQSKNTEAFF.

The rearrangement joins TRBV2 to TRBJ1-1; possible D gene TRBD1, 6 bases. Germline CDR1 SNHLY, CDR2 FYNNEI. The CDR3 is 15 amino acids. V was trimmed by 7 bases and J by 6 bases, leaving 21 bases between them. CDR3 region: CASKEEQGPQAEAFF. In DNA form, the CDR3 reads TGTGCCAGCAAGGAGGAGCAGGGGCCGCAGGCTGAAGCTTTCTTT.

The chain links TRBV19 to TRBJ1-2, with a weak D call TRBD1 (5 bases). Germline-derived CDR1 and CDR2 are LNHDA and SQIVND (reference sequence). Trimming pared 10 bases from V and 5 bases from J, leaving 23 bases between. The CDR3 loop spans 15 amino acids. CDR3 region: CATLIGAARGYGYTF. The CDR3 bases are TGTGCCACCCTCATCGGGGCGGCGCGTGGGTATGGCTACACCTTC. The full variable domain, with the rest looked up from reference TRBV19 and TRBJ1-2, is DGGITQSPKYLFRKEGQNVTLSCEQNLNHDAMYWYRQDPGQGLRLIYYSQIVNDFQKGDIAEGYSVSREKKESFPLTVTSAQKNPTAFYLCATLIGAARGYGYTFGSGTRLTVV.

This clone is labeled as large (0.1 to 1%). CDR3 sequence: CASTPGGSSYEQYF. In nucleotides, the CDR3 is TGCGCCAGCACCCCGGGGGGAAGCTCCTACGAGCAGTACTTC. This sequence joins TRBV5-1 and TRBJ2-7, with 7 bases identical to TRBD2. Germline V gives CDR1 SGHRS, CDR2 YFSETQ. V shed 6 bases and J 0 bases; nucleotides not matched to a gene: 6. The CDR3 is made up of 14 amino acids. Filled out from reference TRBV5-1 and TRBJ2-7, the complete variable domain reads KAGVTQTPRYLIKTRGQQVTLSCSPISGHRSVSWYQQTPGQGLQFLFEYFSETQRNKGNFPGRFSGRQFSNSRSEMNVSTLELGDSALYLCASTPGGSSYEQYFGPGTRLTVT.

The J gene is TRBJ2-5, the V gene TRBV2; D may be TRBD1 (6 bases). With 8 bases removed from V and 1 base from J, the gap between germline ends came to 17 bases. The germline V gene has CDR1 SNHLY and CDR2 FYNNEI. This CDR3 region has 15 residues. CDR3 residues: CASGGARGTQETQYF. The CDR3 nucleotides read TGTGCCAGCGGGGGCGCTAGGGGGACCCAAGAGACCCAGTACTTC.

This clone was seen a handful of times. The V gene is TRBV5-1, the J gene TRBJ1-4; 9 positions agree with TRBD1. The CDR3 contains 14 residues. V lost 3 bases, J lost 8 bases, and 5 bases stayed unmatched. The germline V gene encodes CDR1 SGHRS and CDR2 YFSETQ. CDR3 DNA: TGCGCCAGCAGCTGGGGACAGGGTGAAGAAAAACTGTTTTTT. Translation: CASSWGQGEEKLFF.

The chain carries TRBV6-5 and TRBJ2-7; no clear D gene. V dropped 2 bases and J dropped 6 bases, with 8 bases sitting between them. Germline-derived CDR1 and CDR2 are MNHEY and SVGAGI. The CDR3 is 12 residues long. CDR3 bases: TGTGCCAGCAGTTACAAAACGGGCGAGCAGTACTTC. Amino acids: CASSYKTGEQYF.

The chain couples TRBV4-2 to TRBJ1-2; D possibly corresponds to TRBD1 (6 bases). Germline CDR1 and CDR2: LGHNA and YNFKEQ. The CDR3 contains 16 residues. Trimming shortened V by 6 bases and J by 2 bases, and 19 bases separated the two germline ends. Here the CDR3 reads CASRGGEGTINYGYTF. For the CDR3, the DNA is TGTGCCAGCAGGGGCGGGGAGGGGACAATCAACTATGGCTACACCTTC.

The J gene is TRBJ1-5, the V gene TRBV19; D may be TRBD1 (6 bases). The CDR3 is 13 amino acids. V lost 4 bases to trimming and J lost 8 bases, with 12 bases between them. The germline V gene has CDR1 LNHDA and CDR2 SQIVND (reference sequence). The CDR3 DNA reads as TGTGCCAGTAGTACTAGGGACAAGGAGCCCCAGCATTTT. The encoded protein is CASSTRDKEPQHF.

The chain has TRBV2 and TRBJ2-1, with a weak D call TRBD2 (5 bases). Germline lookup yields CDR1 SNHLY and CDR2 FYNNEI. This CDR3 comprises 15 residues. Trimming removed 6 bases at V and 0 bases at J, with 12 bases between. CDR3 in amino acids: CASRSGPSSYNEQFF. CDR3 in DNA: TGTGCCAGCAGAAGCGGACCGAGCTCCTACAATGAGCAGTTCTTC.

V usage is TRBV28 and J usage is TRBJ1-3, with D possibly matching TRBD1 (5 bases). The length of the CDR3 is 17 residues. The V gene lost 0 bases and the J gene lost 2 bases, with 14 bases spanning the gap. Germline CDR1 is MDHEN and CDR2 is SYDVKM. The CDR3 loop is CASSLWGSGGAGNTIYF. In nucleotides, the CDR3 is TGTGCCAGCAGTTTATGGGGGTCCGGGGGAGCTGGAAACACCATATATTTT.

This chain connects TRBV4-2 to TRBJ1-1; D is unclear. CDR3 size: 15 residues. Germline values: CDR1 LGHNA, CDR2 YNFKEQ. V gave up 0 bases and J gave up 5 bases, with 13 bases separating them. DNA for the CDR3: TGTGCCAGCAGCCAAGAGAGCCGTTCGGCGACTGAAGCTTTCTTT. Translation: CASSQESRSATEAFF.